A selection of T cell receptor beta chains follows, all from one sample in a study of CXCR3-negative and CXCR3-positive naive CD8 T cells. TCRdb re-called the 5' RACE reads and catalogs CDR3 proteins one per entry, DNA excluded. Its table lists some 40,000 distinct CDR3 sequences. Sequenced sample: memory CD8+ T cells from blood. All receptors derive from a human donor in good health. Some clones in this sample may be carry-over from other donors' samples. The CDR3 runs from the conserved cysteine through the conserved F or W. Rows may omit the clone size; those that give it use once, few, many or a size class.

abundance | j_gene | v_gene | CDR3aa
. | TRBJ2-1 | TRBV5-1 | CASSPPSGSYNEQFF
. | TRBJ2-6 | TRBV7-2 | CASSLRVSGANVLTF
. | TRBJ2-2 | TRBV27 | CASSIYTNTGELFF
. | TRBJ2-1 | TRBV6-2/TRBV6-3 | CASSIAGDTYNEQFF
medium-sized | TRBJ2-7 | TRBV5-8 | CASSFPAGGYEQYF
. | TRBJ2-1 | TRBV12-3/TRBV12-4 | CASSTGTGGNEQFF
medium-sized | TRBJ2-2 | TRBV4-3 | CASSQEEGASGELFF
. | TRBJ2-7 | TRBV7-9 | CASSSRGTPYEQYF
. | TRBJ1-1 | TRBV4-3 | CASSQFGTGDTEAFF
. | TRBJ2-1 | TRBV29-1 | CSVGQGAYNEQFF
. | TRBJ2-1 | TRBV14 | CASSQASGGNEQFF
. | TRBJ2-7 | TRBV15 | CATSTDSGTGYNEQYF
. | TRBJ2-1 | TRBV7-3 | CASSTGLAGGLNEQFF
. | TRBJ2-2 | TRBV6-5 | CASSYVRTGELFF
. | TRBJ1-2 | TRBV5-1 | CASSLGQGGYTF
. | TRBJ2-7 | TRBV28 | CASSLGDREIREQYF
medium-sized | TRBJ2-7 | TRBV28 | CASTLGGYEQYF
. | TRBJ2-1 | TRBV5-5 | CASSLVGPDEQFF
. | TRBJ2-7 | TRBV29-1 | CSVDQGSSYEQYF
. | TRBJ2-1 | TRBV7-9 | CASSPRLSSGGTYRSYNEQFF
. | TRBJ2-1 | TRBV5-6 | CASSWTAGASYNEQFF
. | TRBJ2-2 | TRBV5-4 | CASSVGQFTGELFF
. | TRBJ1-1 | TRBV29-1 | CSLRSGGNTEAFF
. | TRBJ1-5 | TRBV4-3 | CASSQDFSGGLIQPQHF
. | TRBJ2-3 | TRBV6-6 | CASSYGWEEAQETQYF
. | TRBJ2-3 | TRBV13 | CASSFMGRDTQYF
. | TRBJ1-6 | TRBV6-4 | CASGQGDNSPLHF
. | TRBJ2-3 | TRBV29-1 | CSSDLDTDTQYF
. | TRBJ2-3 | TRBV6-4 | CAGSDSGGSDTQYF
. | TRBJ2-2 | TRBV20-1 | CSARGPGGTGELFF
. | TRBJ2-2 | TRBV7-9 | CASWTHTGELFF
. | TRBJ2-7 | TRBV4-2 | CASSQQGYEQYF
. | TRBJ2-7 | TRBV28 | CASSLWGLVSYEQYF
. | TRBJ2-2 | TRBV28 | CASSFLGTGELFF
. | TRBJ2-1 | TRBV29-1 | CSVRRGLNEQFF
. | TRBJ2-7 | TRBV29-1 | CSVDPEGFGEQYF
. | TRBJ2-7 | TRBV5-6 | CASSPTQGAISEQYF
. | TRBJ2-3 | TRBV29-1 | CSGEGGNTDTQYF
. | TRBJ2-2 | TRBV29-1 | CSVGIGTQNTGELFF
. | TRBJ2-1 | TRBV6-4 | CASSDPWESSYNERFF
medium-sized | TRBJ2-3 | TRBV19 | CASSIGVDTQYF